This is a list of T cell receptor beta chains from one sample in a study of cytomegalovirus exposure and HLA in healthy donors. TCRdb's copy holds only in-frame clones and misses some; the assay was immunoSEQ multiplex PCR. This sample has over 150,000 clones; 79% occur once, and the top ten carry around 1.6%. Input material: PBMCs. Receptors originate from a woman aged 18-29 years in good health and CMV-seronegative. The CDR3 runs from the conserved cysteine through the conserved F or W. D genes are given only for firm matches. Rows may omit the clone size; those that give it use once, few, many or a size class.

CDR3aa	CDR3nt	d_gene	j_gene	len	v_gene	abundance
CASSPQTGGAEKLFF	TGTGCCAGCTCACCTCAAACAGGGGGTGCTGAAAAACTGTTTTTT	TRBD1	TRBJ1-4	15	TRBV18	-
CASSLSPRGILYEQYF	TGTGCCAGCAGTTTATCCCCCAGGGGGATTTTATACGAGCAGTACTTC	TRBD1	TRBJ2-7	16	TRBV27	-
CASSLVQGRSHNSPLHF	TGTGCCAGCAGCTTGGTTCAGGGGCGGTCTCATAATTCACCCCTCCACTTT	-	TRBJ1-6	17	TRBV5-4	-
CASSPYSSVANTGELFF	TGCGCCAGCAGCCCCTACTCTAGTGTCGCGAACACCGGGGAGCTGTTTTTT	-	TRBJ2-2	17	TRBV4-1	-
CASSLAKSSGQETQYF	TGCGCCAGCAGCTTGGCCAAGAGCTCAGGCCAAGAGACCCAGTACTTC	-	TRBJ2-5	16	TRBV5-1	-
CASSLGVNSKANYGYTF	TGTGCCAGCAGCTTAGGAGTAAACAGCAAAGCTAACTATGGCTACACCTTC	-	TRBJ1-2	17	TRBV7-2	few
CAWDGTGGGYTF	TGTGCCTGGGACGGGACAGGGGGTGGCTACACCTTC	TRBD1	TRBJ1-2	12	TRBV30	-
CASSRGQRGNEQFF	TGTGCCAGCTCGAGGGGACAAAGGGGGAATGAGCAGTTCTTC	-	TRBJ2-1	14	TRBV18	-
CASSLAREAFF	TGTGCCAGCAGCTTGGCCCGTGAAGCTTTCTTT	-	TRBJ1-1	11	TRBV5-5	-
CASSPQVGGFYEQYF	TGTGCCAGCAGCCCCCAGGTCGGGGGTTTCTACGAGCAGTACTTC	-	TRBJ2-7	15	TRBV11-2	-
CASSQGLRHSYNEQFF	TGCGCCAGCAGCCAAGGGTTGCGCCACTCCTACAATGAGCAGTTCTTC	-	TRBJ2-1	16	TRBV4-3	-
CASTGSPGETQYF	TGTGCCAGCACTGGATCCCCGGGGGAGACCCAGTACTTC	-	TRBJ2-5	13	TRBV28	-
CASSELQGPNQPQHF	TGTGCCAGCAGCGAATTACAGGGCCCCAATCAGCCCCAGCATTTT	-	TRBJ1-5	15	TRBV7-9	few
CASSEVTGSTEAFF	TGTGCCAGCAGTGAGGTAACGGGAAGCACTGAAGCTTTCTTT	-	TRBJ1-1	14	TRBV6-1	-
CASSNAQAGGTEAFF	TGTGCCAGCAGTAACGCCCAGGCGGGTGGCACTGAAGCTTTCTTT	-	TRBJ1-1	15	TRBV6-5	-
CASRTGDNYGYTF	TGTGCCAGCAGAACAGGGGATAACTATGGCTACACCTTC	TRBD1	TRBJ1-2	13	TRBV5-4	-
CASSPPGRRTGNTIYF	TGTGCCAGTAGCCCACCAGGGAGGCGAACTGGAAACACCATATATTTT	-	TRBJ1-3	16	TRBV19	-
CASSILQQNQETQYF	TGTGCCAGTAGTATTCTTCAACAAAACCAAGAGACCCAGTACTTC	-	TRBJ2-5	15	TRBV19	-
CASSLAIGTEAFF	TGTGCCAGCAGCTTAGCGATCGGTACTGAAGCTTTCTTT	-	TRBJ1-1	13	TRBV7-6	-
CASSFNAGASGNTIYF	TGTGCCAGCAGCTTCAACGCAGGGGCATCCGGAAACACCATATATTTT	-	TRBJ1-3	16	TRBV7-8	-
CASTHLYRDSDTGELFF	TGTGCCAGTACCCACCTTTACCGGGACAGCGACACCGGGGAGCTGTTTTTT	TRBD1	TRBJ2-2	17	TRBV19	-
CASSLAEMNTEAFF	TGTGCCAGCAGCTTAGCCGAGATGAACACTGAAGCTTTCTTT	-	TRBJ1-1	14	TRBV7-9	-
CAISESGRTSGLSSYEQYF	TGTGCCATCAGTGAGTCCGGGAGGACTAGCGGGCTAAGCTCCTACGAGCAGTACTTC	TRBD2	TRBJ2-7	19	TRBV10-3	-
CASSLGGSNEKLFF	TGTGCCAGCAGCCTAGGGGGCTCTAATGAAAAACTGTTTTTT	TRBD1	TRBJ1-4	14	TRBV5-6	-
CASSPGGLVNTEAFF	TGTGCCAGCAGTCCAGGGGGTCTAGTGAACACTGAAGCTTTCTTT	TRBD1	TRBJ1-1	15	TRBV27	-
CATSIRPVGAGDTEAFF	TGTGCCACCAGCATACGCCCAGTGGGGGCGGGGGACACTGAAGCTTTCTTT	-	TRBJ1-1	17	TRBV15	few
CASLRGQANTGELFF	TGTGCCAGCCTTAGGGGACAAGCGAACACCGGGGAGCTGTTTTTT	-	TRBJ2-2	15	TRBV6-1	-
CASSPSGAYGYTF	TGTGCCAGCAGTCCCAGCGGCGCCTATGGCTACACCTTC	-	TRBJ1-2	13	TRBV28	-
CATSSLIWSGAFF	TGTGCCACCAGCAGTTTGATTTGGTCGGGAGCTTTCTTT	-	TRBJ1-1	13	TRBV15	-
CASSVDGTGKYTGELFF	TGTGCCAGCAGCGTAGATGGGACAGGAAAATACACCGGGGAGCTGTTTTTT	TRBD1	TRBJ2-2	17	TRBV9	once
CASSSGQPGNTIYF	TGTGCCAGCAGCTCCGGACAGCCTGGAAACACCATATATTTT	-	TRBJ1-3	14	TRBV7-3	-
CASSPNGTNRNIQYF	TGTGCCAGCAGCCCCAACGGGACTAACAGAAACATTCAGTACTTC	TRBD2	TRBJ2-4	15	TRBV5-4	-
CASSSPDRGNTEAFF	TGTGCCAGCAGCTCCCCAGACAGGGGGAACACTGAAGCTTTCTTT	TRBD1	TRBJ1-1	15	TRBV7-3	-
CASSATGTSGPNEQFF	TGTGCCAGCTCAGCCACCGGGACTAGCGGCCCCAATGAGCAGTTCTTC	TRBD2	TRBJ2-1	16	TRBV18	-
CASSQVGTGDGYTF	TGCGCCAGCAGCCAAGTGGGGACAGGGGATGGCTACACCTTC	TRBD1	TRBJ1-2	14	TRBV4-1	-
CSVSQRAEAFF	TGCAGCGTCTCACAGAGGGCTGAAGCTTTCTTT	-	TRBJ1-1	11	TRBV29-1	-
CAWSVGGRNQPQHF	TGTGCCTGGAGTGTGGGAGGCCGAAATCAGCCCCAGCATTTT	-	TRBJ1-5	14	TRBV30	-
CASSLVARGPYNEQFF	TGTGCCAGCAGCTTAGTGGCCAGGGGGCCCTACAATGAGCAGTTCTTC	TRBD1	TRBJ2-1	16	TRBV7-2	-
CASRGQGSNQPQHF	TGTGCCAGCAGGGGTCAGGGTAGCAATCAGCCCCAGCATTTT	-	TRBJ1-5	14	TRBV28	once
CASSLGPPGANVLTF	TGTGCCAGCAGTTTGGGCCCTCCCGGGGCCAACGTCCTGACTTTC	-	TRBJ2-6	15	TRBV27	-
CASSDSPGTSSNPYEQYF	TGTGCCAGCAGTGATTCGCCCGGGACATCCTCTAATCCCTACGAGCAGTACTTC	-	TRBJ2-7	18	TRBV6-1	-
CASNRGGDYLISTDTQYF	TGTGCCAGTAATAGGGGGGGAGACTACTTGATTAGCACAGATACGCAGTATTTT	-	TRBJ2-3	18	TRBV19	-
CASGFPRDREGGSNQPQHF	TGTGCTAGTGGTTTTCCAAGGGACAGGGAGGGTGGGAGCAATCAGCCCCAGCATTTT	TRBD1	TRBJ1-5	19	TRBV12-5	-
CASSAGGNTEAFF	TGTGCCAGCAGTGCAGGGGGGAACACTGAAGCTTTCTTT	TRBD1	TRBJ1-1	13	TRBV9	-
CASSPGLAGAQTDTQYF	TGTGCCAGTAGTCCAGGACTAGCGGGGGCCCAAACAGATACGCAGTATTTT	TRBD2	TRBJ2-3	17	TRBV19	-
CASSLGGGLNTEAFF	TGCGCCAGCAGCTTGGGAGGGGGCTTGAACACTGAAGCTTTCTTT	TRBD1	TRBJ1-1	15	TRBV5-1	few
CASFAGELGDEQFF	TGTGCCAGCTTCGCGGGAGAATTGGGGGATGAGCAGTTCTTC	TRBD2	TRBJ2-1	14	TRBV6-5	-
CASSQGTGEGNTIYF	TGCGCCAGCAGCCAAGGGACAGGCGAAGGAAACACCATATATTTT	TRBD1	TRBJ1-3	15	TRBV4-1	once
CASSYSGRGVYEQYF	TGTGCCAGCAGTTACTCGGGCAGGGGCGTATACGAGCAGTACTTC	-	TRBJ2-7	15	TRBV6-5	-
CASTIVTSKSTDTQYF	TGCGCCAGCACAATCGTGACTAGCAAAAGCACAGATACGCAGTATTTT	TRBD2	TRBJ2-3	16	TRBV5-1	-
CASSLEAGGIIPFF	TGTGCCAGCAGCTTAGAAGCGGGGGGAATAATACCCTTTTTT	TRBD2	TRBJ2-3	14	TRBV7-6	-
CATGVANTEAFF	TGTGCCACCGGGGTTGCGAACACTGAAGCTTTCTTT	-	TRBJ1-1	12	TRBV7-9	few
CATSRDPRGWNQPQHF	TGTGCCACCAGCAGAGATCCCAGGGGTTGGAATCAGCCCCAGCATTTT	-	TRBJ1-5	16	TRBV15	-